Listed below are T cell receptor beta chains from one sample, sequenced in a study of T-cell memory formation after mild COVID-19. TCRdb itself ran the 5' RACE reads through MiXCR, one entry per CDR3 protein. Of hundreds of thousands of distinct CDR3 sequences listed, roughly 20% were seen once; the top ten hold 12%. The sequencing sample was made of PBMCs or a T cell subset sorted from them (not recorded which). These receptors were taken from an adult woman who had mild COVID-19 (a few samples of this study predate the infection). Cell type and time point are not known. The CDR3 runs from the conserved cysteine through the conserved F or W. The D gene is left open where the match is weak. Expanded clones get a size class; other rows say once, few or many, or leave the size out.

V gene: TRBV30; D gene: TRBD2; CDR3 length: 17; clone size: few; J gene: TRBJ2-1; CDR3 DNA: TGTGCCTGGAGTGTAGGCCTGTTAGCGGGGGGGAACAATGAGCAGTTCTTC; CDR3 protein: CAWSVGLLAGGNNEQFF
V gene: TRBV19; D gene: TRBD1; CDR3 length: 14; clone size: few; J gene: TRBJ1-1; CDR3 DNA: TGTGCCAGTAGTATTGCCGGGACAGGGACTGAAGCTTTCTTT; CDR3 protein: CASSIAGTGTEAFF
V gene: TRBV12-3/TRBV12-4; D gene: -; CDR3 length: 13; clone size: -; J gene: TRBJ2-1; CDR3 DNA: TGTGCCAGCAATTTAATGGGGTGGGATGAGCAGTTCTTC; CDR3 protein: CASNLMGWDEQFF
V gene: TRBV29-1; D gene: -; CDR3 length: 13; clone size: -; J gene: TRBJ2-7; CDR3 DNA: TGCAGCGTTGGTCCCGGGACATACTACGAGCAGTACTTC; CDR3 protein: CSVGPGTYYEQYF
V gene: TRBV11-2; D gene: -; CDR3 length: 16; clone size: -; J gene: TRBJ2-3; CDR3 DNA: TGTGCCAGCAGCTTAGTGGGGCGCGGGATCACAGATACGCAGTATTTT; CDR3 protein: CASSLVGRGITDTQYF
V gene: TRBV20-1; D gene: TRBD1; CDR3 length: 16; clone size: -; J gene: TRBJ1-1; CDR3 DNA: TGCAGTGCTAGAGATCCCGGACAGGGGGCGAACACTGAAGCTTTCTTT; CDR3 protein: CSARDPGQGANTEAFF
V gene: TRBV6-2/TRBV6-3; D gene: -; CDR3 length: 14; clone size: -; J gene: TRBJ1-1; CDR3 DNA: TGTGCCAGCAGGACTGCAGGGGCCAGCACTGAAGCTTTCTTT; CDR3 protein: CASRTAGASTEAFF
V gene: TRBV29-1; D gene: -; CDR3 length: 13; clone size: few; J gene: TRBJ2-1; CDR3 DNA: TGCAGCGTTCGGGGCGTTGGGTTCAATGAGCAGTTCTTC; CDR3 protein: CSVRGVGFNEQFF
V gene: TRBV3-1; D gene: TRBD1; CDR3 length: 16; clone size: -; J gene: TRBJ2-5; CDR3 DNA: TGTGCCAGCAGCCAAGCGACGGGACAGGCACAAGAGACCCAGTACTTC; CDR3 protein: CASSQATGQAQETQYF
V gene: TRBV25-1; D gene: -; CDR3 length: 16; clone size: -; J gene: TRBJ2-3; CDR3 DNA: TGTGCCAGCAGTGAGCAACGGAAGGGTTTGAGAGATACGCAGTATTTT; CDR3 protein: CASSEQRKGLRDTQYF
V gene: TRBV9; D gene: TRBD2; CDR3 length: 16; clone size: -; J gene: TRBJ2-5; CDR3 DNA: TGTGCCAGCAGCGTAGCCGGGACTAGATTCCAAGAGACCCAGTACTTC; CDR3 protein: CASSVAGTRFQETQYF
V gene: TRBV6-6; D gene: TRBD2; CDR3 length: 17; clone size: -; J gene: TRBJ2-7; CDR3 DNA: TGTGCCAGCAGTTACTCGTTACTAGCGGCCTTGGGAGGCGAGCAGTACTTC; CDR3 protein: CASSYSLLAALGGEQYF
V gene: TRBV7-9; D gene: TRBD1; CDR3 length: 14; clone size: few; J gene: TRBJ1-2; CDR3 DNA: TGTGCCAGCAGCTCGACAGGGGTGGTCTATGGCTACACCTTC; CDR3 protein: CASSSTGVVYGYTF
V gene: TRBV5-1; D gene: TRBD2; CDR3 length: 12; clone size: -; J gene: TRBJ2-1; CDR3 DNA: TGCGCCAGTAGACTAGCGCTGAATGAGCAGTTCTTC; CDR3 protein: CASRLALNEQFF
V gene: TRBV5-1; D gene: -; CDR3 length: 15; clone size: -; J gene: TRBJ1-6; CDR3 DNA: TGCGCCAGCAGCGGCGATGGGGGCGCGATTTCACCCCTCCACTTT; CDR3 protein: CASSGDGGAISPLHF
V gene: TRBV27; D gene: -; CDR3 length: 14; clone size: -; J gene: TRBJ2-3; CDR3 DNA: TGTGCCAGCACACGCGGAGTGAGCACAGATACGCAGTATTTT; CDR3 protein: CASTRGVSTDTQYF
V gene: TRBV4-3; D gene: -; CDR3 length: 16; clone size: -; J gene: TRBJ2-6; CDR3 DNA: TGCGCCAGCAGCCTTCGACTGGGGGCTGGGGCCAACGTCCTGACTTTC; CDR3 protein: CASSLRLGAGANVLTF
V gene: TRBV4-1; D gene: -; CDR3 length: 14; clone size: -; J gene: TRBJ2-7; CDR3 DNA: TGCGCCAGCAGCCAAGATCTTGGGTCCTACGAGCAGTACTTC; CDR3 protein: CASSQDLGSYEQYF
V gene: TRBV24-1; D gene: -; CDR3 length: 16; clone size: few; J gene: TRBJ2-2; CDR3 DNA: TGTGCCACCAGTGGACCCGGGACAACGAACACCGGGGAGCTGTTTTTT; CDR3 protein: CATSGPGTTNTGELFF
V gene: TRBV5-1; D gene: -; CDR3 length: 14; clone size: few; J gene: TRBJ2-3; CDR3 DNA: TGCGCCAGCAGCTACATTGGTCGCACAGATACGCAGTATTTT; CDR3 protein: CASSYIGRTDTQYF
V gene: TRBV5-1; D gene: TRBD2; CDR3 length: 16; clone size: many; J gene: TRBJ2-1; CDR3 DNA: TGCGCCAGCAGCTTGGCTAGCGGGGGTTTGTACAATGAGCAGTTCTTC; CDR3 protein: CASSLASGGLYNEQFF
V gene: TRBV4-2; D gene: -; CDR3 length: 12; clone size: few; J gene: TRBJ2-7; CDR3 DNA: TGTGCCAGCAGCCAAGATCGGCGCGAGCAGTACTTC; CDR3 protein: CASSQDRREQYF
V gene: TRBV24-1; D gene: -; CDR3 length: 13; clone size: -; J gene: TRBJ2-7; CDR3 DNA: TGTGCCACCAGTGTCCCCTACAGCGACGAGCAGTACTTC; CDR3 protein: CATSVPYSDEQYF
V gene: TRBV25-1; D gene: -; CDR3 length: 19; clone size: -; J gene: TRBJ2-7; CDR3 DNA: TGTGCCAGCAGTGAATTATATCCGTCTGGGATTTCGGAGGATTACGAGCAGTACTTC; CDR3 protein: CASSELYPSGISEDYEQYF
V gene: TRBV30; D gene: TRBD1; CDR3 length: 15; clone size: few; J gene: TRBJ1-2; CDR3 DNA: TGTGCCTGGAGCACCCGGGACAGGGAATACTATGGCTACACCTTC; CDR3 protein: CAWSTRDREYYGYTF
V gene: TRBV2; D gene: -; CDR3 length: 15; clone size: -; J gene: TRBJ2-4; CDR3 DNA: TGTGCCAGCAGTGTACGGAGTCTAGCCAAAAACATTCAGTACTTC; CDR3 protein: CASSVRSLAKNIQYF
V gene: TRBV7-7; D gene: TRBD2; CDR3 length: 15; clone size: -; J gene: TRBJ2-2; CDR3 DNA: TGTGCCAGCAGCTTGGGGACTAGTCGCGGCGGGGAGCTGTTTTTT; CDR3 protein: CASSLGTSRGGELFF
V gene: TRBV3-1; D gene: -; CDR3 length: 17; clone size: -; J gene: TRBJ1-1; CDR3 DNA: TGTGCCAGCAGCCAAGACCCAGGGTGGGGGCCGAACACTGAAGCTTTCTTT; CDR3 protein: CASSQDPGWGPNTEAFF
V gene: TRBV2; D gene: -; CDR3 length: 16; clone size: few; J gene: TRBJ2-6; CDR3 DNA: TGTGCCAGCAGTGCAGCAGGGGGGACTGGGGCCAACGTCCTGACTTTC; CDR3 protein: CASSAAGGTGANVLTF
V gene: TRBV12-3/TRBV12-4; D gene: -; CDR3 length: 15; clone size: few; J gene: TRBJ2-7; CDR3 DNA: TGTGCCAGCAGGGCAGCGGGACAAGCGGTGGAAGAGCAGTACTTC; CDR3 protein: CASRAAGQAVEEQYF
V gene: TRBV5-1; D gene: -; CDR3 length: 15; clone size: many; J gene: TRBJ2-5; CDR3 DNA: TGCGCCAGCAGCTTGGCCTCTGAGAGGCAAGAGACCCAGTACTTC; CDR3 protein: CASSLASERQETQYF
V gene: TRBV7-9; D gene: TRBD1; CDR3 length: 14; clone size: -; J gene: TRBJ1-1; CDR3 DNA: TGTGCCAGTTCGCAGGGGGCGGTGGACACTGAAGCTTTCTTT; CDR3 protein: CASSQGAVDTEAFF
V gene: TRBV27; D gene: TRBD2; CDR3 length: 17; clone size: many; J gene: TRBJ2-5; CDR3 DNA: TGTGCCAGCGGACGGACTAGCGGGAGTCTGTTTGTAGAGACCCAGTACTTC; CDR3 protein: CASGRTSGSLFVETQYF
V gene: TRBV3-1; D gene: -; CDR3 length: 14; clone size: few; J gene: TRBJ1-2; CDR3 DNA: TGTGCCAGCAGCCGGGACACCTTTAACTATGGCTACACCTTC; CDR3 protein: CASSRDTFNYGYTF
V gene: TRBV7-6; D gene: -; CDR3 length: 14; clone size: few; J gene: TRBJ2-2; CDR3 DNA: TGTGCCAGCAGCCTCAGCCCGGGCACCGGGGAGCTGTTTTTT; CDR3 protein: CASSLSPGTGELFF
V gene: TRBV7-9; D gene: TRBD2; CDR3 length: 15; clone size: -; J gene: TRBJ2-1; CDR3 DNA: TGTGCCAGCACCTGGGGGCTAGCGGGAGGGTATGAGCAGTTCTTC; CDR3 protein: CASTWGLAGGYEQFF
V gene: TRBV5-1; D gene: -; CDR3 length: 14; clone size: -; J gene: TRBJ2-5; CDR3 DNA: TGCGCCAGCAGCCCCTTACCGGGTGTGGAGACCCAGTACTTC; CDR3 protein: CASSPLPGVETQYF
V gene: TRBV7-9; D gene: TRBD1; CDR3 length: 16; clone size: -; J gene: TRBJ2-2; CDR3 DNA: TGTGCCAGCAGCTTCTCGGGCCAGGGGGCAGCCGGGGAGCTGTTTTTT; CDR3 protein: CASSFSGQGAAGELFF